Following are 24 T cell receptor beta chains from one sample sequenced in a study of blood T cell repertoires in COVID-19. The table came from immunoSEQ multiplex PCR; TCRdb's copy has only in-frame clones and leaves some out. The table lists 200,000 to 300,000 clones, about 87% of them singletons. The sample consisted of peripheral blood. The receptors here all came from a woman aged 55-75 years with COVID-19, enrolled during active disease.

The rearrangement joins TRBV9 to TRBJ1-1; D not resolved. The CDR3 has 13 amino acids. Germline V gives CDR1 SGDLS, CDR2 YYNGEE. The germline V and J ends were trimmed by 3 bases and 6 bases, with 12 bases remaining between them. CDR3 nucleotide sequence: TGTGCCAGCAGCGAAGCGGCCTTCGCTGAAGCTTTCTTT. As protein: CASSEAAFAEAFF.

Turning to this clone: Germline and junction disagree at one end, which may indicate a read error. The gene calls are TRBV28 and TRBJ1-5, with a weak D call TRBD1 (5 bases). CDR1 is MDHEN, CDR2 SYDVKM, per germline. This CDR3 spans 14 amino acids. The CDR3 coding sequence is TGTGCCAGCAGCAAGACAGTTAGCAGTCAGCCCCAGCATTTT. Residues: CASSKTVSSQPQHF.

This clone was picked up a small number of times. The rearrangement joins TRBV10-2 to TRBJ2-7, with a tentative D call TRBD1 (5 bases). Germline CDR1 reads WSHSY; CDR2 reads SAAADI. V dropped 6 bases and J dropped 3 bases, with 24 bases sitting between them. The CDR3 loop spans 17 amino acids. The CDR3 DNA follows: TGCGCCAGCAGAGGGGTTGGGAAATGGGTAGGGGACTACGAGCAGTACTTC. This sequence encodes CASRGVGKWVGDYEQYF.

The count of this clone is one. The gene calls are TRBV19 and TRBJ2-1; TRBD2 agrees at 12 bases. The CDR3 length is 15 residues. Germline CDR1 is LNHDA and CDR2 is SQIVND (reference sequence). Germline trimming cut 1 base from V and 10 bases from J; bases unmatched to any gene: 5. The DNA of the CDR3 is TGTGCCAGTAGTATAGGGTGGCTAGCGGGAGGGGAGCAGTTCTTC. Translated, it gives CASSIGWLAGGEQFF.

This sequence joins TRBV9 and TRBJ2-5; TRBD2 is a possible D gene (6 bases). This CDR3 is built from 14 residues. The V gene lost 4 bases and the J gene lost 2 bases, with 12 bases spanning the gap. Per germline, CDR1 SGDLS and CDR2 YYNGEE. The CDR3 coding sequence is TGTGCCAGCAGCCTGGGACTGCAACAAGAGACCCAGTACTTC. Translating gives CASSLGLQQETQYF.

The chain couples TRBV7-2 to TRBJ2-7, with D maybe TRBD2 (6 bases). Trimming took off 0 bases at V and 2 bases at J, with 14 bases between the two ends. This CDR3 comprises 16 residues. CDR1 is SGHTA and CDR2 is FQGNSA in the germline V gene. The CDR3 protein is CASSLAGGGAPYEQYF. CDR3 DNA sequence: TGTGCCAGCAGCTTAGCTGGTGGAGGGGCCCCCTACGAGCAGTACTTC.

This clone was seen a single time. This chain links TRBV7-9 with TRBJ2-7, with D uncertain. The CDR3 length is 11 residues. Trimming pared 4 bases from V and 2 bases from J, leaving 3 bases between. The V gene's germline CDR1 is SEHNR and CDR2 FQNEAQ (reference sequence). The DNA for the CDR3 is TGTGCCAGCAGCTCCACCTACGAGCAGTACTTC. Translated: CASSSTYEQYF.

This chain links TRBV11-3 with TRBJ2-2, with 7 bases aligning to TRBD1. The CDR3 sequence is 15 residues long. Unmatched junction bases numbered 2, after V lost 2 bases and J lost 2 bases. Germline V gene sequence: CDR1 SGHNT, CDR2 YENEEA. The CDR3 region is CASSLNRGNTGELFF. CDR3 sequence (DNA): TGTGCCAGCAGCTTAAACAGGGGAAACACCGGGGAGCTGTTTTTT.

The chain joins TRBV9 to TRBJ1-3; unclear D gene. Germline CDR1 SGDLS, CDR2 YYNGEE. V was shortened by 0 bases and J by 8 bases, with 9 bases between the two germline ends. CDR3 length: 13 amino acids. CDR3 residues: CASSVDGFDTIYF. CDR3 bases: TGTGCCAGCAGCGTAGACGGGTTTGACACCATATATTTT.

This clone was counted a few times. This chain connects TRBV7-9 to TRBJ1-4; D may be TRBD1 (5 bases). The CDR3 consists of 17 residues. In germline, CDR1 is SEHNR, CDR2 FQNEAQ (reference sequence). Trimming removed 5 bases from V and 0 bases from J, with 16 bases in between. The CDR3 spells CASSRLVLTATNEKLFF. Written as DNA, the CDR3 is TGTGCCAGCAGCAGACTGGTGTTGACAGCAACTAATGAAAAACTGTTTTTT.

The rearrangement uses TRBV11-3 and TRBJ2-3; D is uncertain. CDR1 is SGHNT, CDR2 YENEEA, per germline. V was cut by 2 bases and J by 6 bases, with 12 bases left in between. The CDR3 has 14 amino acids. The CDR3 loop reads CASSLLARPDTQYF. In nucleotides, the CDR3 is TGTGCCAGCAGCTTACTCGCTAGACCGGATACGCAGTATTTT.

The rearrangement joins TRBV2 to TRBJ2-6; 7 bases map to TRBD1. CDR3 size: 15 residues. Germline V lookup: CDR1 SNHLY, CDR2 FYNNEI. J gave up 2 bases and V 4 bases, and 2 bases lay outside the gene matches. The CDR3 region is CASSGGTAGANVLTF. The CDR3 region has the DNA TGTGCCAGCAGTGGTGGGACAGCTGGGGCCAACGTCCTGACTTTC.

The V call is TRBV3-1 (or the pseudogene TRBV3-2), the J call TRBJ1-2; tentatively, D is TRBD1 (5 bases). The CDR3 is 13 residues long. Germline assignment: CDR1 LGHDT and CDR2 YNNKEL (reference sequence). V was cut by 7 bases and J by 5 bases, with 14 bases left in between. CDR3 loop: CASTSWAGYGYTF. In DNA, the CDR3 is TGTGCCAGCACCTCTTGGGCAGGGTATGGCTACACCTTC.

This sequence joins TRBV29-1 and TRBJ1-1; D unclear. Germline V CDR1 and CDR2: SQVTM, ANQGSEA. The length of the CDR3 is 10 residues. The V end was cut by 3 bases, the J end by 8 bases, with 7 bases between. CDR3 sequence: CSVDGVEAFF. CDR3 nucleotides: TGCAGCGTTGATGGAGTGGAAGCTTTCTTT. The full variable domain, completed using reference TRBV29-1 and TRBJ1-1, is SAVISQKPSRDICQRGTSLTIQCQVDSQVTMMFWYRQQPGQSLTLIATANQGSEATYESGFVIDKFPISRPNLTFSTLTVSNMSPEDSSIYLCSVDGVEAFFGQGTRLTVV.

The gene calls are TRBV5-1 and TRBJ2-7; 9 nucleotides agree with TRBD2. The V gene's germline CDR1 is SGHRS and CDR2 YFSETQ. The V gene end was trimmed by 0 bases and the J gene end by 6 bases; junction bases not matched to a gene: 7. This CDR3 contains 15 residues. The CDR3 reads CASSLGGRAGGEQYF. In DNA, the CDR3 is TGCGCCAGCAGCTTGGGCGGGAGGGCCGGTGGCGAGCAGTACTTC.

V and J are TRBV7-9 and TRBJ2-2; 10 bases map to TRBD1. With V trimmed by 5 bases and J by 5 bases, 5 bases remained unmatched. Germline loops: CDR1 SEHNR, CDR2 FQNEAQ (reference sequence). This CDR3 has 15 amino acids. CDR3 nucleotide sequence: TGTGCCAGCAGCCCCCGGGACAGGGGAACCGGGGAGCTGTTTTTT. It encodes CASSPRDRGTGELFF.

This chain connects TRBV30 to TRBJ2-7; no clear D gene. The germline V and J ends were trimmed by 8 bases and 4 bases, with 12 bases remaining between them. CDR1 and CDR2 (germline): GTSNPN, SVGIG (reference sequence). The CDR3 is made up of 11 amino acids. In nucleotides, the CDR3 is TGTGCCGCATTACTTATTTACGAGCAGTACTTC. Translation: CAALLIYEQYF. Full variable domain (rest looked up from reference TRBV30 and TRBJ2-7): SQTIHQWPATLVQPVGSPLSLECTVEGTSNPNLYWYRQAAGRGLQLLFYSVGIGQISSEVPQNLSASRPQDRQFILSSKKLLLSDSGFYLCAALLIYEQYFGPGTRLTVT.

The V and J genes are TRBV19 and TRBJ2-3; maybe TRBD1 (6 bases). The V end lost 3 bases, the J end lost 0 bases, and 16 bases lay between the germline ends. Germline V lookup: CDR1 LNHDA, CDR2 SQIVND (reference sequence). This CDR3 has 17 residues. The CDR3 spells CASSIGRGFPSTDTQYF. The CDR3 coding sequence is TGTGCCAGTAGTATTGGCAGGGGCTTCCCTAGCACAGATACGCAGTATTTT.

In DNA, the CDR3 is TGTGCCAGCTCACCGGGGCCAGAGACCCAGTACTTC. Amino acids: CASSPGPETQYF. The genes are TRBV18 and TRBJ2-5; D is perhaps TRBD1 (5 bases). Trimming stripped 3 bases from V and 4 bases from J, with 6 bases between. Per germline, CDR1 KGHSH and CDR2 LQKENI. The CDR3 is made up of 12 amino acids.

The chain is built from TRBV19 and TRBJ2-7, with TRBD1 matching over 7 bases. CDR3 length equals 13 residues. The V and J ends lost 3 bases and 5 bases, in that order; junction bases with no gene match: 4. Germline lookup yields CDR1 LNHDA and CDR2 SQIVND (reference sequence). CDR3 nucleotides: TGTGCCAGTAGTATGCAAGGGGGCGACGAGCAGTACTTC. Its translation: CASSMQGGDEQYF.

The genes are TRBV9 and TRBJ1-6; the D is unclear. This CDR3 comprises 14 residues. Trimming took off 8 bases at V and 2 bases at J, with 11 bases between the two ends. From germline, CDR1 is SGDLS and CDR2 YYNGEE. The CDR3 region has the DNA TGTGCCAGTACCCCGGTCCCCTATAATTCACCCCTCCACTTT. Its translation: CASTPVPYNSPLHF.

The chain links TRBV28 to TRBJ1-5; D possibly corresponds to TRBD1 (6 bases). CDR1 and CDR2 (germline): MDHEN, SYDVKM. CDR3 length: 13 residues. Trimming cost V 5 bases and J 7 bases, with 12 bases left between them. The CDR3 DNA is TGTGCCAGCAGTCTACAGGGTTGGCAGCCCCAGCATTTT. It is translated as CASSLQGWQPQHF.

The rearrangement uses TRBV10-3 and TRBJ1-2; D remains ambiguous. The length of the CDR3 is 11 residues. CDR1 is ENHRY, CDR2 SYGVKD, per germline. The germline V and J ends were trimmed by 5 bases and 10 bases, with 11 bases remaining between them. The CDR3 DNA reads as TGTGCCATCAGTCTTGGGCAGGCCTACACCTTC. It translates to CAISLGQAYTF.

Here the CDR3 DNA reads TGTGCCAGTACCCCCACGGCGGGGTACAATCAGCCCCAGCATTTT. Translating gives CASTPTAGYNQPQHF. The chain combines TRBV19 with TRBJ1-5, with unresolved D. V was trimmed by 7 bases and J by 3 bases, leaving 16 bases between them. The germline V gene has CDR1 LNHDA and CDR2 SQIVND (reference sequence). The CDR3 has 15 residues.